Following are 18 T cell receptor beta chains from one sample sequenced in a study of blood T cells in healthy people across ages. A J-beta primer mix and a sample-barcoded 5' primer were used in a second PCR of about 6 to 12 cycles. TCRdb reprocessed the 5' RACE reads with MiXCR, giving one entry per CDR3 protein. This sample has roughly 860,000 distinct CDR3 sequences; less than 80% occur once, and the top ten carry 28%. Sequencing was carried out using blood. The receptors were gathered from a man aged 25-45 years in good health.

The chain has TRBV20-1 and TRBJ1-1; D is undetermined. The V gene lost 0 bases and the J gene lost 3 bases, with 14 bases spanning the gap. Germline CDR1 DFQATT, CDR2 SNEGSKA (reference sequence). The CDR3 has 15 amino acids. The CDR3, as DNA: TGCAGTGCTAGAGATCAGAAATCCGGCGACACTGAAGCTTTCTTT. It is translated as CSARDQKSGDTEAFF.

The chain carries TRBV27 and TRBJ2-7; 14 bases are shared with TRBD2. This CDR3 comprises 16 residues. Germline V lookup: CDR1 MNHEY, CDR2 SMNVEV (reference sequence). Trimming cost V 5 bases and J 0 bases; bases outside gene matches: 3. In nucleotides, the CDR3 is TGTGCCAGCAGTCGGACTAGCGGGGGGTCCTCCTACGAGCAGTACTTC. The encoded protein is CASSRTSGGSSYEQYF.

The chain recombines TRBV4-2 with TRBJ2-1; TRBD2 matches 8 bases. This CDR3 has 15 residues. V shed 0 bases, J shed 13 bases, and the junction held 11 bases outside the gene matches. Germline assignment: CDR1 LGHNA and CDR2 YNFKEQ. The CDR3 DNA is TGTGCCAGCAGCCAAGATGTTAGGCGGGGGGCCGTACAGTTCTTC. Translating it yields CASSQDVRRGAVQFF.

The chain combines TRBV20-1 with TRBJ2-7, with TRBD1 matching over 8 bases. CDR1 is DFQATT and CDR2 is SNEGSKA in the germline V gene (reference sequence). V dropped 3 bases and J dropped 3; count of bases not matched to a gene: 7. The CDR3 loop spans 14 amino acids. The CDR3 DNA follows: TGCAGTGCTAGGGGGCGGGACAGGTTCTACGAGCAGTACTTC. Amino acids: CSARGRDRFYEQYF.

CDR3 DNA: TGCGCCAGCTGCTTGAACTCCGGGACAGTTAATGAAAAACTGTTTTTT. Translated: CASCLNSGTVNEKLFF. The V and J genes are TRBV4-3 and TRBJ1-4; 7 positions agree with TRBD1. Germline assignment: CDR1 LGHNA and CDR2 YSLEER. The CDR3 contains 16 residues. With V trimmed by 8 bases and J by 4 bases, 13 bases remained unmatched.

The rearrangement links TRBV7-9 to TRBJ2-3; D uncertain. From germline, CDR1 is SEHNR and CDR2 FQNEAQ (reference sequence). The V end lost 6 bases, the J end lost 6 bases, and 16 bases lay between the germline ends. This CDR3 is built from 14 residues. The CDR3 region has the DNA TGTGCCAGCAGGTCGCGAGCGTCCCGGGATACGCAGTATTTT. Protein product: CASRSRASRDTQYF.

This rearrangement joins TRBV20-1 to TRBJ2-7, with a possible D match to TRBD1 (5 bases). V lost 0 bases and J 0 bases, leaving 15 bases between the germline ends. The length of the CDR3 is 16 residues. Germline CDR1 DFQATT, CDR2 SNEGSKA (reference sequence). The CDR3 bases are TGCAGTGCTAGAGATGGGTGGGGCCAGAACTCCTACGAGCAGTACTTC. Encoded protein: CSARDGWGQNSYEQYF.

The J gene is TRBJ2-2, the V gene TRBV6-5; D is unclear. Between the trimmed V and J ends, which lost 4 bases and 8 bases, there was a span of 8 bases. The CDR3 loop spans 12 amino acids. The germline CDR1 and CDR2 sequences are MNHEY and SVGAGI. CDR3 loop: CASSLIPGELFF. The DNA of the CDR3 is TGTGCCAGCAGTTTGATACCGGGGGAGCTGTTTTTT.

The J gene is TRBJ1-4, the V gene TRBV20-1; D is possibly TRBD1 (5 bases). This CDR3 has 13 amino acids. Germline CDR1 is DFQATT and CDR2 is SNEGSKA (reference sequence). Trimming pared 7 bases from V and 6 bases from J, leaving 15 bases between. CDR3 coding DNA: TGCAGTGTGTTGAGGGGAATGGATGAAAAACTGTTTTTT. Translation: CSVLRGMDEKLFF.

V usage is TRBV14 and J usage is TRBJ2-1; D is possibly TRBD1 (5 bases). V was trimmed by 3 bases and J by 13 bases, leaving 16 bases between them. This CDR3 has 13 amino acids. Germline CDR1 SGHDN, CDR2 FVKESK. The CDR3 DNA reads as TGTGCCAGCAGCCACATCAGGGAAGAGACCCAGTTCTTC. Translation: CASSHIREETQFF.

The V gene is TRBV10-2, the J gene TRBJ1-5; 8 bases agree with TRBD1. Trimming took 10 bases from V and 2 from J; bases not matched to a gene: 16. The CDR3 contains 17 residues. Germline CDR1 and CDR2: WSHSY and SAAADI. The CDR3 nucleotides are TGCGCCACCGACGGGACAGGAGGCCCCAGTGGCAATCAGCCCCAGCATTTT. Its translation: CATDGTGGPSGNQPQHF.

This clonotype appeared a few times. The chain combines TRBV5-1 with TRBJ2-1, with 7 bases fitting TRBD1. This CDR3 contains 15 residues. With 0 bases clipped from V and 8 bases from J, the junction kept 8 bases outside the gene matches. In germline, CDR1 is SGHRS, CDR2 YFSETQ. CDR3 coding DNA: TGCGCCAGCAGCTTGGGACAGGGCGAAATGGATGAGCAGTTCTTC. It encodes CASSLGQGEMDEQFF.

This clonotype has a handful of counts. At one end the junction does not follow the germline gene, possibly because of a read error. The rearrangement joins TRBV4-2 to TRBJ2-5, with 10 positions matching TRBD2. This CDR3 comprises 15 residues. CDR1 is LGHNA and CDR2 is YNFKEQ in the germline V gene. The CDR3 spells CASSQGVAGGETQYF. The CDR3, as DNA: TGCGCCAGCAGCCAAGGGGTAGCGGGGGGAGAGACCCAGTACTTC.

This clonotype was seen just once. The V call is TRBV5-1, the J call TRBJ2-7; the match to TRBD2 covers 7 bases. The J call may not be correct, given that the DNA end is closer to TRBJ2-5. The germline gives CDR1 SGHRS, CDR2 YFSETQ. The CDR3 is 16 residues long. CDR3: CASSLAVRGTRETQYF. The CDR3 DNA reads TGCGCCAGCAGCTTGGCCGTGCGGGGGACGAGAGAGACCCAGTACTTC.

The J gene is TRBJ2-1, the V gene TRBV9; TRBD2 matches 12 bases. The CDR3 contains 16 residues. V was clipped by 0 bases and J by 9 bases; unmatched bases: 7. Looked up from germline, CDR1 is SGDLS and CDR2 is YYNGEE. The chain's CDR3 is CASSVGRLAGGGEQFF. The CDR3 nucleotides are TGTGCCAGCAGCGTAGGGCGGCTAGCGGGGGGGGGTGAGCAGTTCTTC.

The rearrangement links TRBV6-2 or TRBV6-3 to TRBJ2-7, with TRBD2 identical over 9 bases. Germline values: CDR1 MNHEY, CDR2 SVGEGT. V lost 6 bases to trimming and J lost 1 base; unmatched junction nucleotides: 7. This CDR3 spans 15 amino acids. The CDR3 coding sequence is TGTGCCAGCAGAACCTTGGGACTAGCTTCCTACGAGCAGTACTTC. This translates into CASRTLGLASYEQYF.

The chain has TRBV12-3 or TRBV12-4 and TRBJ1-1, with D possibly matching TRBD1 (6 bases). The germline V and J ends were trimmed by 6 bases and 7 bases, with 15 bases remaining between them. The CDR3 runs 13 residues. For the CDR3, the DNA is TGTGCCAGCAGGGCCACAGACAGGATTGAAGCTTTCTTT. It translates to CASRATDRIEAFF.

This chain uses TRBV10-3 with TRBJ2-5; 7 nucleotides line up with TRBD1. TRBJ2-7 explains the end of the DNA better; the J call may be wrong. There are 13 residues in the CDR3. In germline, CDR1 is ENHRY, CDR2 SYGVKD. CDR3 region: CAISTGEAYEQYF. For the CDR3, the DNA is TGTGCCATCAGCACAGGGGAAGCCTACGAGCAGTACTTC.